This TCR beta chain was recorded in a study of tumour-infiltrating T cells in Burkitt lymphoma (dated by TCRdb to about 2020). In terms of the full investigation: All epidemiological subtypes of Burkitt lymphoma were represented in the cohort, which was made up of 82 patients. TCR repertoire data were correlated with clinical outcome; productive clonality predicted overall and progression-free survival, independent of established prognosticators including age at diagnosis. General findings and caveats noted by the study authors: Several public clonotypes were found to be shared across numerous Burkitt lymphoma patients, which suggests a shared tumour neoantigen selection that is absent from diffuse large B-cell lymphoma.

Library preparation used the immunoSEQ multiplex PCR assay. Not all clones reach the TCRdb copy of this immuneACCESS table, which keeps in-frame sequences only. Checked studies attribute under half of the gap to unresolved V genes and leave the rest unexplained. The sample table records around 46,000 clones; roughly 31% of these occur just once. The ten top clones hold around 3% of the sample. In this sample, this clone turned up a few times. The antigen it binds to is not known. There are no base qualities to consult, and no much larger clone falls within one base. V lost 4 bases and J lost 1 base; the stretch between them is 15 bases long. From the cysteine up to the phenylalanine, the CDR3 has a length of 15 residues. Only the CDR3 DNA is retained, 45 bases long and in frame from the first base. Looking up the germline V gene yields CDR1 SGHRS and CDR2 YFSETQ.

This sequence originates from a human donor with Burkitt lymphoma. The chain uses TRBV5-1 and TRBJ2-7, with the D gene not confidently named. The sequenced material came from tumor tissue. The encoded CDR3 is CASSPAPSQSYEQYF. Here is the DNA: TGCGCCAGCAGCCCGGCGCCGTCTCAGTCCTACGAGCAGTACTTC.